This entry lists 13 T cell receptor beta chains sequenced from one sample in a study of human T cells and chemical hapten exposure. Time point defined: patch test 1, 2 weeks after DPC sensitization. Documented treatment: therapeutic diphenylcyclopropenone sensitization with weekly scalp DPC. TCRdb called the RACE reads again in MiXCR, with one record for every CDR3 protein. The data show about 120,000 distinct CDR3 sequences, 12% to 15% seen once. The sequences come from whole blood, collected in connection with sensitization to the hapten diphenylcyclopropenone (DPC). The source is a man aged 18-30 years with alopecia areata. Some clones in this sample may be carry-over from other donors' samples.

This clonotype was detected many times. The chain couples TRBV29-1 to TRBJ2-3; unclear D gene. The CDR3 runs 10 residues. V dropped 3 bases and J dropped 5 bases, with 3 bases sitting between them. Germline values: CDR1 SQVTM, CDR2 ANQGSEA. CDR3 nucleotide sequence: TGCAGCGTTGAGGAAGATACGCAGTATTTT. Its translation: CSVEEDTQYF.

This clonotype showed up just a few times. V is TRBV19 and J is TRBJ2-1; D is unresolved. The V end was cut by 4 bases, the J end by 6 bases, with 7 bases between. Germline CDR1 and CDR2: LNHDA and SQIVND (reference sequence). CDR3 size: 12 residues. CDR3 in amino acids: CASSSPGNEQFF. For the CDR3, the DNA is TGTGCCAGTAGTAGTCCCGGCAATGAGCAGTTCTTC.

The rearrangement joins TRBV7-9 to TRBJ2-5; D remains unclear. The CDR3 is 12 residues long. Germline loops: CDR1 SEHNR, CDR2 FQNEAQ (reference sequence). Trimming removed 4 bases from V and 1 base from J, with 4 bases in between. The CDR3 nucleotides read TGTGCCAGCAGCTCAATCCAAGAGACCCAGTACTTC. It codes for CASSSIQETQYF.

This chain links TRBV20-1 with TRBJ2-2, with D maybe TRBD2 (6 bases). Trimming removed 0 bases from V and 6 bases from J, with 8 bases in between. Germline CDR1 reads DFQATT; CDR2 reads SNEGSKA (reference sequence). This CDR3 has 13 residues. The CDR3: CSARDPGAGELFF. As DNA, the CDR3 is TGCAGTGCTAGAGATCCGGGGGCCGGGGAGCTGTTTTTT.

In DNA, the CDR3 is TGCGCCAGCAGCCAAGTACTTGTAGTGAACACTGAAGCTTTCTTT. Its protein is CASSQVLVVNTEAFF. The chain combines TRBV4-1 with TRBJ1-1; no reliable D call. CDR1 and CDR2 (germline): MGHRA, YSYEKL. The CDR3 contains 15 residues. The V gene lost 1 base and the J gene lost 0 bases, with 9 bases spanning the gap.

The J gene is TRBJ1-6, the V gene TRBV5-6, with no clear D. V was pared by 0 bases and J by 0 bases, with 4 bases between. The germline V gene encodes CDR1 SGHDT and CDR2 YYEEEE. The CDR3 extends over 15 amino acids. The CDR3 bases are TGTGCCAGCAGCTTGGGTAGCTCCTATAATTCACCCCTCCACTTT. Protein sequence: CASSLGSSYNSPLHF.

This clonotype was counted at least ten times. The J gene is TRBJ2-5, the V gene TRBV18, with D possibly TRBD1 on 7 matching bases. The CDR3 totals 15 residues. Trimming cost V 4 bases and J 4 bases, with 16 bases left between them. Germline V gene data show CDR1 as KGHSH and CDR2 as LQKENI. CDR3 region: CASSLVTGEAETQYF. CDR3 DNA sequence: TGTGCCAGCTCACTTGTAACAGGGGAGGCAGAGACCCAGTACTTC.

The V call is TRBV20-1, the J call TRBJ1-1, with TRBD1 matching 7 bases. Germline assignment: CDR1 DFQATT and CDR2 SNEGSKA (reference sequence). The CDR3 covers 14 residues. Trimming removed 6 bases from V and 7 bases from J; junction bases left unmatched: 14. The CDR3 here is CSAEARQGSIEAFF. The CDR3 DNA reads TGCAGTGCCGAAGCACGACAGGGATCAATTGAAGCTTTCTTT.

The chain links TRBV14 to TRBJ1-1; perhaps TRBD1 as D (5 bases). CDR1 and CDR2 (germline): SGHDN, FVKESK. This CDR3 spans 15 amino acids. V shed 4 bases and J shed 0 bases, with 12 bases lying between them. The CDR3 region has the DNA TGTGCCAGCAGCCCACGGGGCCCCATGAACACTGAAGCTTTCTTT. It specifies CASSPRGPMNTEAFF.

The V gene is TRBV28, the J gene TRBJ2-5; 8 positions match TRBD1. Germline V lookup: CDR1 MDHEN, CDR2 SYDVKM. CDR3 length: 13 amino acids. J lost 4 bases, V lost 6 bases, and 4 bases had no gene match. CDR3 residues: CASRRDRLETQYF. The DNA for the CDR3 is TGTGCCAGCAGGCGGGACAGGCTAGAGACCCAGTACTTC.

J is TRBJ2-5 and V is TRBV5-6; D is possibly TRBD1 (6 bases). In germline, CDR1 is SGHDT, CDR2 YYEEEE. The CDR3 consists of 14 residues. The V end lost 0 bases, the J end lost 5 bases, and 11 bases lay between the germline ends. The CDR3 nucleotides are TGTGCCAGCAGCTTGGGGGCAGGGGAGGAGACCCAGTACTTC. Its translation is CASSLGAGEETQYF.

This clonotype was recorded a few times. V usage is TRBV20-1 and J usage is TRBJ2-1; 12 positions agree with TRBD2. The CDR3 is 14 amino acids. Unmatched junction bases numbered 2, after V lost 5 bases and J lost 3 bases. Germline V gives CDR1 DFQATT, CDR2 SNEGSKA (reference sequence). In DNA form, the CDR3 reads TGCAGTGCTGGACTAGCGGGGTTCTACAATGAGCAGTTCTTC. This gives the protein CSAGLAGFYNEQFF.

This clonotype has a handful of counts. This chain links TRBV5-5 with TRBJ1-1, with no clear D. CDR3 length: 12 residues. Germline V gene data show CDR1 as SGHKS and CDR2 as YYEKEE (reference sequence). Trimming left V 7 bases short and J 2 bases short, with 9 bases between. CDR3 loop: CASRGPNTEAFF. CDR3 nucleotides: TGTGCCAGCCGGGGTCCAAACACTGAAGCTTTCTTT.